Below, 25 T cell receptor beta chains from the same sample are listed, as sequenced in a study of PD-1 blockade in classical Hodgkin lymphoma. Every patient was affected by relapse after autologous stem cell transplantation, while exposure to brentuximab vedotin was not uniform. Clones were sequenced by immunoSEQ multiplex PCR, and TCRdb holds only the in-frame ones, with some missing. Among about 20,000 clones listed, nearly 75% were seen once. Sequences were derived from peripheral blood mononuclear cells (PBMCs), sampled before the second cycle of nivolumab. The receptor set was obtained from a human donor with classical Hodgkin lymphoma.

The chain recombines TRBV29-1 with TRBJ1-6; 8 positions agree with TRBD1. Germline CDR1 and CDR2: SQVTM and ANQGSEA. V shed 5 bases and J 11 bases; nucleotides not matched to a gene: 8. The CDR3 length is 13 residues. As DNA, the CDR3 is TGCAGCGTTTCGAAGGGGGACAGGACACCCCTCCACTTT. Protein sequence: CSVSKGDRTPLHF.

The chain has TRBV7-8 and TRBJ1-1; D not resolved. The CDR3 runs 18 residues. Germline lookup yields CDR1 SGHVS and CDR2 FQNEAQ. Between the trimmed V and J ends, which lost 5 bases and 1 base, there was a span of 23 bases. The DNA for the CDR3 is TGTGCCAGCAGCCCGCGGAGAGGGTGGCAGGAGCCGAACACTGAAGCTTTCTTT. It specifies CASSPRRGWQEPNTEAFF.

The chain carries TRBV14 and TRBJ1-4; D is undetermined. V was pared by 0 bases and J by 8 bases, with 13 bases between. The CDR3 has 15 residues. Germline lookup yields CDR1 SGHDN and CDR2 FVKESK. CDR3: CASSQDLGLGEKLFF. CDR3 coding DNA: TGTGCCAGCAGCCAAGATCTAGGCCTCGGGGAAAAACTGTTTTTT.

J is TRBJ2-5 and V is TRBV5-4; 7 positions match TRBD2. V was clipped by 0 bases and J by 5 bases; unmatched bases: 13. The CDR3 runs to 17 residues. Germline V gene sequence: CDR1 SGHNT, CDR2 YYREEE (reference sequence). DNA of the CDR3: TGTGCCAGCAGCTTGGGGGTAGCGGGCCAAAACCCGGAGACCCAGTACTTC. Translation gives CASSLGVAGQNPETQYF.

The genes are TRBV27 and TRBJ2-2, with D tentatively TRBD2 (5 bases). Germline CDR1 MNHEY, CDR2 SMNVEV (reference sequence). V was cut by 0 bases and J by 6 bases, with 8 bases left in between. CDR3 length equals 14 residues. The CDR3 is CASSLSRRSGELFF. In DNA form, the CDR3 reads TGTGCCAGCAGTTTATCGAGGAGGTCCGGGGAGCTGTTTTTT.

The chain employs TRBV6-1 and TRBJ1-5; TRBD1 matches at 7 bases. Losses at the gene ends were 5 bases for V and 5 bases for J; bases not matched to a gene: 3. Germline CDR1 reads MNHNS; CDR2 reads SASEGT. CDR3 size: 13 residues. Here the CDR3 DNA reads TGTGCCAGCAGTCAAGGACAGGATCAGCCCCAGCATTTT. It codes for CASSQGQDQPQHF.

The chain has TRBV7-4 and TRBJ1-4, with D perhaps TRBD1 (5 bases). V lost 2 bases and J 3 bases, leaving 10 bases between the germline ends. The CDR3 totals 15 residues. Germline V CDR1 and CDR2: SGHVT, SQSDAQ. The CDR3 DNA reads TGTGCCAGCAGCTTACGTGGACAAGCTAATGAAAAACTGTTTTTT. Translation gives CASSLRGQANEKLFF.

The CDR3, as DNA: TGTGCCAGCAGCTCTAGCGGGAGCTCAAGCACAGATACGCAGTATTTT. Its translation: CASSSSGSSSTDTQYF. The chain has TRBV7-9 and TRBJ2-3; 10 nucleotides line up with TRBD2. The CDR3 runs to 16 residues. Germline V gives CDR1 SEHNR, CDR2 FQNEAQ (reference sequence). The J segment lost 0 bases and the V segment lost 4 bases, leaving 4 bases of the junction unmatched.

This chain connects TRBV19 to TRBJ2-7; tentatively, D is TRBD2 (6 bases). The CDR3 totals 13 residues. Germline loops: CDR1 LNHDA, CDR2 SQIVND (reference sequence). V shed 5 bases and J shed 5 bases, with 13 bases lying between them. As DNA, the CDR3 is TGTGCCAGTAGTGCGGGACCTTGGGACGAGCAGTACTTC. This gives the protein CASSAGPWDEQYF.

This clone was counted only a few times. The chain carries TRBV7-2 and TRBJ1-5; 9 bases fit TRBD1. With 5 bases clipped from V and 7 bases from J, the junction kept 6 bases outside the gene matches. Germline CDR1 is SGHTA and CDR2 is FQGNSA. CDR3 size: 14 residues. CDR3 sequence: CASSDGTGSQPQHF. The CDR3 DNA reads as TGTGCCAGCAGCGACGGGACAGGGTCCCAGCCCCAGCATTTT.

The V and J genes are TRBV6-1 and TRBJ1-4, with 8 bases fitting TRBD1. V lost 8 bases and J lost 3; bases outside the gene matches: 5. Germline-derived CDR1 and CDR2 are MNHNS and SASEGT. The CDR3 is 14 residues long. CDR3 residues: CASSGGGSNEKLFF. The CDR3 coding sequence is TGTGCCAGCTCAGGGGGCGGATCTAATGAAAAACTGTTTTTT.

The CDR3 nucleotides read TGTGCCAGTATCTCCTCGGACTACAGGAACACCGGGGAGCTGTTTTTT. Translated, it gives CASISSDYRNTGELFF. The chain recombines TRBV19 with TRBJ2-2; TRBD2 might be the D (6 bases). The CDR3 length is 16 residues. Germline values: CDR1 LNHDA, CDR2 SQIVND (reference sequence). Trimming cost V 7 bases and J 1 base, with 16 bases left between them.

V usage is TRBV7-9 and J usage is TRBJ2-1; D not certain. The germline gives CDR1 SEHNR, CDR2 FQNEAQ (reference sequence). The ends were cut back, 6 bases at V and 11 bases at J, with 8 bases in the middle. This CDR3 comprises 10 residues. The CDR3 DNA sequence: TGTGCCAGCAGTATCGAGAAGCAGTTCTTC. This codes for CASSIEKQFF.

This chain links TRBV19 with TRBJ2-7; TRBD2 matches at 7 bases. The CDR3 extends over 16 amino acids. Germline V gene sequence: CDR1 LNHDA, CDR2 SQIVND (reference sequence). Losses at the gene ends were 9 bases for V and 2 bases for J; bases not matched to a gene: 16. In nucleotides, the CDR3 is TGTGCCAGCAAACCCGCCACGGCTAGCGGAGCCTACGAGCAGTACTTC. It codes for CASKPATASGAYEQYF.

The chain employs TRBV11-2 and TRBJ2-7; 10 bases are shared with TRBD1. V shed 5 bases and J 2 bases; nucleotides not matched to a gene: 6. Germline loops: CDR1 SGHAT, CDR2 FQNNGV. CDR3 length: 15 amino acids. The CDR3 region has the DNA TGTGCCAGCAGCATCGACAGGGGGCCCACCTACGAGCAGTACTTC. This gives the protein CASSIDRGPTYEQYF.

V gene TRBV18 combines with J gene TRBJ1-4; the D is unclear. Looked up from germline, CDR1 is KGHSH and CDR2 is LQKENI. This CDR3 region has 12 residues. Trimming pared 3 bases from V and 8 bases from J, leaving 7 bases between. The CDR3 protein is CASSPEGEKLFF. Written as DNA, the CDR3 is TGTGCCAGCTCACCGGAGGGCGAAAAACTGTTTTTT.

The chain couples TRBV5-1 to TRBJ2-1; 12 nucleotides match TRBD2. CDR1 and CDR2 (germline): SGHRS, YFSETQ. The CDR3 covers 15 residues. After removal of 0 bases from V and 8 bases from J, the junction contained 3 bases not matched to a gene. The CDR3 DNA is TGCGCCAGCAGCTTGGCACTAGCGGGAGGCGATGAGCAGTTCTTC. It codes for CASSLALAGGDEQFF.

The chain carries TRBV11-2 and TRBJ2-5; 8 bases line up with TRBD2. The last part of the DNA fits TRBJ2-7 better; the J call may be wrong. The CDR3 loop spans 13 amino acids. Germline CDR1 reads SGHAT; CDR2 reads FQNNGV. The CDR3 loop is CASSFTSGYEQYF. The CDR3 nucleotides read TGTGCCAGCAGCTTTACTAGCGGCTACGAGCAGTACTTC.

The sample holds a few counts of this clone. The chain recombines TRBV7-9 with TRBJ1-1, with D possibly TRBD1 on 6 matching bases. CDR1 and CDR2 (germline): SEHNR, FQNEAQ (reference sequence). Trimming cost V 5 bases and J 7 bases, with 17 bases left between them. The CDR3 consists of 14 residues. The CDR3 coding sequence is TGTGCCAGCAGCACGCGGACAGCCGGAATTGAAGCTTTCTTT. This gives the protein CASSTRTAGIEAFF.

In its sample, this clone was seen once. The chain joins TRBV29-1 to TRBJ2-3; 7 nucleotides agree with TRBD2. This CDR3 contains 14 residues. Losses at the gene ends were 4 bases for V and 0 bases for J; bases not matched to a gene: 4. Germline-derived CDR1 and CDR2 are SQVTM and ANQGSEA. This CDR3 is CSVATSASTDTQYF. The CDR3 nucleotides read TGCAGCGTTGCTACTAGCGCTAGCACAGATACGCAGTATTTT.

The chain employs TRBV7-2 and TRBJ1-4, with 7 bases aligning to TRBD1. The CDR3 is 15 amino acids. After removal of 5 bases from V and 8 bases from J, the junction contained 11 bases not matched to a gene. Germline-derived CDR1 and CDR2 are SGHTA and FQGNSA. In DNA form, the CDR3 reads TGTGCCAGCAGCCGCAACAGGGGATCCGACGAAAAACTGTTTTTT. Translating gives CASSRNRGSDEKLFF.

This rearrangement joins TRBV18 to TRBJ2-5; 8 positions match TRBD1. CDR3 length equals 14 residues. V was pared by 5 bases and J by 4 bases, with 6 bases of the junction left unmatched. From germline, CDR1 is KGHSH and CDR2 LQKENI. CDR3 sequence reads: CASSFGQGGETQYF. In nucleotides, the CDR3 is TGTGCCAGCTCATTCGGACAGGGTGGAGAGACCCAGTACTTC.

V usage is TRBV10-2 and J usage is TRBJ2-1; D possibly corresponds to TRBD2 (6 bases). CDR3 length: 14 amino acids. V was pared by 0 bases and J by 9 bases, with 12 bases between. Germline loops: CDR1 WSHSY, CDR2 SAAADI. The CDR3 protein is CASSESRGRGEQFF. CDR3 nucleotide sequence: TGCGCCAGCAGTGAGTCGCGGGGACGGGGTGAGCAGTTCTTC.

CDR3 sequence (DNA): TGTGCCAGCAGCCGGACTAGCGGGAGGGCCGGGGAGCTGTTTTTT. Amino acids: CASSRTSGRAGELFF. The chain has TRBV5-6 and TRBJ2-2; 15 nucleotides agree with TRBD2. CDR3 size: 15 residues. Germline V CDR1 and CDR2: SGHDT, YYEEEE. J was trimmed by 6 bases and V by 4 bases; bases with no gene match: 1.

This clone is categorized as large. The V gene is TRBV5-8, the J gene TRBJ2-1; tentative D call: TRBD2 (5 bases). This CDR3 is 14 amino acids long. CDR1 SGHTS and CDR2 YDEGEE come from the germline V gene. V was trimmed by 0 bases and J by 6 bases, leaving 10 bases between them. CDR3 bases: TGTGCCAGCAGCTTGGTCGGGAATAGCAATGAGCAGTTCTTC. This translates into CASSLVGNSNEQFF. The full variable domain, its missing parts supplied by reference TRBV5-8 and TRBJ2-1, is EAGVTQSPTHLIKTRGQQATLRCSPISGHTSVYWYQQALGLGLQFLLWYDEGEERNRGNFPPRFSGRQFPNYSSELNVNALELEDSALYLCASSLVGNSNEQFFGPGTRLTVL.